The 29 T cell receptor beta chains below all came from one sample that was sequenced in a study of T cell responses to AZD1222 COVID-19 vaccine. Generated by immunoSEQ multiplex PCR, the TCRdb table keeps only in-frame clones and is missing some. The top ten clones hold approximately 3.3% of a sample with 95,000 to 150,000 clones, roughly nine tenths of them seen once. This specimen was peripheral blood, taken on day 0 of AZD1222 vaccination. The receptors were gathered from an adult in good health.

The chain uses TRBV7-9 and TRBJ1-6, with TRBD1 matching 11 bases. The V gene's germline CDR1 is SEHNR and CDR2 FQNEAQ (reference sequence). With 5 bases clipped from V and 1 base from J, the junction kept 4 bases outside the gene matches. There are 17 residues in the CDR3. The DNA of the CDR3 is TGTGCCAGCAGCCTTGGGACAGGGGGGTCCTATAATTCACCCCTCCACTTT. Translation gives CASSLGTGGSYNSPLHF.

V gene TRBV13 combines with J gene TRBJ2-3; 7 nucleotides agree with TRBD1. This CDR3 comprises 17 residues. Germline-derived CDR1 and CDR2 are PRHDT and FYEKMQ (reference sequence). With V trimmed by 5 bases and J by 0 bases, 11 bases remained unmatched. The chain's CDR3 is CASSPRDSLSSTDTQYF. Written as DNA, the CDR3 is TGTGCCAGCAGCCCGAGGGACAGCCTATCTAGCACAGATACGCAGTATTTT. The entire variable domain, with the rest obtained from reference TRBV13 and TRBJ2-3, is as follows: AAGVIQSPRHLIKEKRETATLKCYPIPRHDTVYWYQQGPGQDPQFLISFYEKMQSDKGSIPDRFSAQQFSDYHSELNMSSLELGDSALYFCASSPRDSLSSTDTQYFGPGTRLTVL.

The chain has TRBV28 and TRBJ2-1; D might be TRBD2 (7 bases). The V gene lost 1 base and the J gene lost 8 bases, with 18 bases spanning the gap. Germline V lookup: CDR1 MDHEN, CDR2 SYDVKM. The CDR3 spans 16 residues. The CDR3 reads CASSLFGGRGGHEQFF. DNA of the CDR3: TGTGCCAGCAGTTTATTCGGCGGGAGAGGGGGACATGAGCAGTTCTTC.

The rearrangement links TRBV19 to TRBJ1-1; no clear D gene. The CDR3 spans 13 residues. Germline CDR1 LNHDA, CDR2 SQIVND (reference sequence). Trimming removed 0 bases at V and 8 bases at J, with 10 bases between. CDR3 bases: TGTGCCAGTAGTATAGAAGACGGTTTCGAAGCTTTCTTT. It encodes CASSIEDGFEAFF. The full variable domain, in which reference TRBV19 and TRBJ1-1 provide the parts outside the CDR3, is DGGITQSPKYLFRKEGQNVTLSCEQNLNHDAMYWYRQDPGQGLRLIYYSQIVNDFQKGDIAEGYSVSREKKESFPLTVTSAQKNPTAFYLCASSIEDGFEAFFGQGTRLTVV.

This chain uses TRBV19 with TRBJ2-1; D is uncertain. Trimming shortened V by 6 bases and J by 0 bases, and 9 bases separated the two germline ends. This CDR3 is built from 14 residues. In germline, CDR1 is LNHDA, CDR2 SQIVND (reference sequence). CDR3 in amino acids: CASSLESSYNEQFF. The CDR3 DNA follows: TGTGCCAGTAGCCTAGAAAGCTCCTACAATGAGCAGTTCTTC.

V is TRBV9 and J is TRBJ2-1, with 10 nucleotides matching TRBD2. The V segment lost 2 bases and the J segment 7 bases; nucleotides outside the gene matches: 3. CDR1 and CDR2 from the germline V gene are SGDLS and YYNGEE. The CDR3 spans 14 residues. CDR3 residues: CASSVILAGNEQFF. The CDR3 bases are TGTGCCAGCAGCGTTATACTAGCGGGAAATGAGCAGTTCTTC.

The rearrangement joins TRBV3-1 (or the pseudogene TRBV3-2) to TRBJ1-1; 7 bases map to TRBD1. The trim removed 4 bases at V and 6 bases at J, leaving 8 bases unmatched. Germline lookup yields CDR1 LGHDT and CDR2 YNNKEL (reference sequence). The CDR3 covers 14 residues. The CDR3 protein is CASSPLQGSAEAFF. CDR3 nucleotide sequence: TGTGCCAGCAGCCCTTTACAGGGGTCTGCTGAAGCTTTCTTT.

On this clone: The junction departs from germline at one end; a sequencing error may be responsible. The gene calls are TRBV6-2 or TRBV6-3 and TRBJ2-7, with TRBD2 matching 8 bases. The CDR3 contains 14 residues. CDR1 is MNHEY and CDR2 is SVGEGT in the germline V gene. Written as DNA, the CDR3 is TGTGCCAGCAGCCACACTAGCGGCGCCGCCGAAAGGGACTTC. Its protein product is CASSHTSGAAERDF.

The CDR3 coding sequence is TGTGCCAGCAGCCTAAGTTTGTCTGGGGCCAACGTCCTGACTTTC. Translation gives CASSLSLSGANVLTF. This chain connects TRBV27 to TRBJ2-6, with D uncertain. Germline CDR1 MNHEY, CDR2 SMNVEV (reference sequence). V shed 6 bases and J shed 1 base, with 10 bases lying between them. The CDR3 spans 15 residues.

The count of this clone is one. The CDR3 loop is CASSPLGQWGEKLFF. CDR3 nucleotide sequence: TGTGCCAGCAGCCCCCTTGGACAGTGGGGGGAAAAACTGTTTTTT. The J gene is TRBJ1-4, the V gene TRBV28; tentatively, D is TRBD1 (6 bases). V lost 6 bases to trimming and J lost 8 bases, with 19 bases between them. Per germline, CDR1 MDHEN and CDR2 SYDVKM. The CDR3 spans 15 residues.

The chain couples TRBV5-6 to TRBJ1-1; unclear D gene. Germline values: CDR1 SGHDT, CDR2 YYEEEE. The V and J ends lost 4 bases and 1 base respectively, with 8 bases between them. This CDR3 spans 13 amino acids. As DNA, the CDR3 is TGTGCCAGCAGCCAGTTCTGGAACACTGAAGCTTTCTTT. This gives the protein CASSQFWNTEAFF.

The chain couples TRBV9 to TRBJ1-1, with D maybe TRBD1 (5 bases). The V end was cut by 4 bases, the J end by 3 bases, with 16 bases between. The CDR3 is made up of 15 amino acids. Per germline, CDR1 SGDLS and CDR2 YYNGEE. The CDR3 nucleotides read TGTGCCAGCAGCCACAACAGAGGGGTTTACACTGAAGCTTTCTTT. It encodes CASSHNRGVYTEAFF.

V usage is TRBV9 and J usage is TRBJ1-1; D might be TRBD1 (5 bases). The CDR3 runs to 13 residues. V was cut by 0 bases and J by 3 bases, with 6 bases left in between. The V gene's germline CDR1 is SGDLS and CDR2 YYNGEE. This chain's CDR3 is CASSVEGHTEAFF. CDR3 nucleotide sequence: TGTGCCAGCAGCGTAGAGGGGCACACTGAAGCTTTCTTT.

The V gene is TRBV5-1, the J gene TRBJ2-5, with 7 nucleotides matching TRBD1. CDR3 length: 15 residues. Germline CDR1 and CDR2: SGHRS and YFSETQ. Trimming removed 3 bases from V and 0 bases from J; junction bases left unmatched: 5. CDR3 loop: CASSSPTGYQETQYF. Written as DNA, the CDR3 is TGCGCCAGCAGCTCCCCGACAGGGTACCAAGAGACCCAGTACTTC. The full variable domain, its missing parts supplied by reference TRBV5-1 and TRBJ2-5, is KAGVTQTPRYLIKTRGQQVTLSCSPISGHRSVSWYQQTPGQGLQFLFEYFSETQRNKGNFPGRFSGRQFSNSRSEMNVSTLELGDSALYLCASSSPTGYQETQYFGPGTRLLVL.

The rearrangement links TRBV10-3 to TRBJ1-2; D might be TRBD1 (5 bases). In germline, CDR1 is ENHRY, CDR2 SYGVKD. The CDR3 contains 14 residues. V lost 0 bases, J lost 4 bases, and 9 bases lay in between. In nucleotides, the CDR3 is TGTGCCATCAGTGAGTCGTCGACAGCCTATGGCTACACCTTC. Amino acid sequence: CAISESSTAYGYTF.

This sequence joins TRBV28 and TRBJ1-2; D perhaps matches TRBD1 (5 bases). CDR1 is MDHEN, CDR2 SYDVKM, per germline. This CDR3 has 14 amino acids. Between the trimmed V and J ends, which lost 4 bases and 4 bases, there was a span of 13 bases. The CDR3 reads CASSSVRGGYGYTF. The CDR3 DNA reads TGTGCCAGCAGTTCCGTGAGGGGCGGCTATGGCTACACCTTC.

The genes are TRBV6-5 and TRBJ1-1, with 7 positions matching TRBD1. The CDR3 contains 15 residues. Trimming cost V 2 bases and J 1 base; bases outside gene matches: 4. The V gene's germline CDR1 is MNHEY and CDR2 SVGAGI. CDR3 region: CASSYRAGGNTEAFF. CDR3 nucleotide sequence: TGTGCCAGCAGTTACAGGGCAGGGGGGAACACTGAAGCTTTCTTT.

V and J are TRBV15 and TRBJ2-5; TRBD1 matches at 9 bases. Germline loops: CDR1 LNHNV, CDR2 YYDKDF (reference sequence). Unmatched junction bases numbered 8, after V lost 0 bases and J lost 9 bases. The CDR3 is 15 amino acids. CDR3 in amino acids: CATSREVGDRVSQYF. As DNA, the CDR3 is TGTGCCACCAGCAGAGAGGTCGGGGACAGGGTCTCCCAGTACTTC.

The rearrangement joins TRBV10-3 to TRBJ1-1, with D maybe TRBD1 (5 bases). Trimming pared 2 bases from V and 5 bases from J, leaving 12 bases between. The CDR3 totals 14 residues. Per germline, CDR1 ENHRY and CDR2 SYGVKD. CDR3 region: CAISETWGTTEAFF. DNA of the CDR3: TGTGCCATCAGTGAGACCTGGGGCACGACTGAAGCTTTCTTT.

The chain has TRBV3-1 (or the pseudogene TRBV3-2) and TRBJ1-5; D is perhaps TRBD1 (6 bases). The CDR3 runs 16 residues. Deletions cut 0 bases from V and 6 bases from J, with 15 bases between. From germline, CDR1 is LGHDT and CDR2 YNNKEL (reference sequence). Here the CDR3 reads CASSQDLTGAAQPQHF. The CDR3 nucleotides are TGTGCCAGCAGCCAAGATCTTACGGGGGCGGCTCAGCCCCAGCATTTT.

The chain has TRBV12-3 or TRBV12-4 and TRBJ1-1; D gene unclear. The CDR3 is made up of 12 amino acids. Trimming left V 4 bases short and J 3 bases short, with 6 bases between. CDR3 protein: CASSWQDTEAFF. In DNA form, the CDR3 reads TGTGCCAGCAGTTGGCAGGACACTGAAGCTTTCTTT.

The chain combines TRBV7-8 with TRBJ2-1, with D possibly matching TRBD2 (6 bases). The CDR3 spans 21 residues. Germline V gene data show CDR1 as SGHVS and CDR2 as FQNEAQ. Trimming removed 4 bases at V and 2 bases at J, with 30 bases between. The CDR3 loop reads CASSSLQGRAAAAGPYNEQFF. The CDR3 region has the DNA TGTGCCAGCAGCTCTCTGCAGGGTCGGGCCGCCGCTGCGGGGCCCTACAATGAGCAGTTCTTC.

The V and J genes are TRBV6-2 or TRBV6-3 and TRBJ2-3, with D possibly TRBD2 on 6 matching bases. With 6 bases removed from V and 6 bases from J, the gap between germline ends came to 19 bases. The CDR3 runs 15 residues. Germline CDR1 MNHEY, CDR2 SVGEGT. DNA of the CDR3: TGTGCCAGCAGCCCCGGGGGTTCGTCGGGGGATACGCAGTATTTT. Encoded protein: CASSPGGSSGDTQYF.

The rearrangement uses TRBV15 and TRBJ2-1; 10 bases are a match to TRBD2. The V gene end was trimmed by 5 bases and the J gene end by 4 bases; junction bases not matched to a gene: 5. The CDR3 has 15 amino acids. From germline, CDR1 is LNHNV and CDR2 YYDKDF (reference sequence). CDR3 in DNA: TGTGCCACCAGCGTCGGGACTAGCGCGTACAATGAGCAGTTCTTC. Amino acids: CATSVGTSAYNEQFF.

The chain has TRBV6-5 and TRBJ2-1; 10 positions match TRBD2. The junction had 2 bases not matched to a gene; V was cut back by 5 bases and J by 4 bases. Germline V CDR1 and CDR2: MNHEY, SVGAGI. CDR3 length equals 14 residues. The CDR3 DNA is TGTGCCAGCAGTCTAGCGGGGGCTTACAATGAGCAGTTCTTC. It encodes CASSLAGAYNEQFF.

V and J are TRBV28 and TRBJ1-1; D might be TRBD1 (5 bases). Trimming left V 5 bases short and J 3 bases short, with 13 bases between. CDR1 and CDR2 (germline): MDHEN, SYDVKM. The CDR3 runs to 14 residues. CDR3 coding DNA: TGTGCCAGCAGTCTCGACAGTCTCGACACTGAAGCTTTCTTT. Protein product: CASSLDSLDTEAFF.

The chain joins TRBV10-2 to TRBJ2-1; weak D call: TRBD1 (7 bases). The CDR3 contains 16 residues. The V end was cut by 7 bases, the J end by 7 bases, with 23 bases between. Germline CDR1 is WSHSY and CDR2 is SAAADI. This CDR3 is CASTSNPGGRRNEQFF. The CDR3 nucleotides are TGCGCCAGCACCTCCAATCCAGGGGGGAGAAGAAATGAGCAGTTCTTC.

This chain links TRBV19 with TRBJ1-5; TRBD1 agrees at 7 bases. This CDR3 has 18 amino acids. Per the germline V gene, CDR1 is LNHDA and CDR2 is SQIVND (reference sequence). The junction had 15 bases not matched to a gene; V was cut back by 6 bases and J by 1 base. The CDR3 DNA reads as TGTGCCAGTAGCACAGACCCGTTTACAGGGGAGAGCAATCAGCCCCAGCATTTT. This sequence encodes CASSTDPFTGESNQPQHF.

The chain recombines TRBV5-4 with TRBJ2-7; D perhaps matches TRBD1 (6 bases). V was trimmed by 1 base and J by 2 bases, leaving 7 bases between them. This CDR3 has 13 residues. Looked up from germline, CDR1 is SGHNT and CDR2 is YYREEE (reference sequence). CDR3: CASSLTGPYEQYF. CDR3 coding DNA: TGTGCCAGCAGCTTGACAGGGCCCTACGAGCAGTACTTC.